This T cell receptor beta chain stems from a study of long-term antiretroviral therapy in people with HIV. Study results and limitations: The ART regimens used between about 2004 and 2017 may be less effective than current ones. Diversity remained lower than transplant donor controls, even though it increased after ART.

A v3.0 immunoSEQ assay was performed at survey level. Only in-frame clones appear in the TCRdb table, and some are missing; sequencing was by immunoSEQ multiplex PCR. The sample lists around 13,000 clones; about 80% were seen once. On this clone itself: Its matching antigen is unknown.

Trimming left V 0 bases short and J 1 base short, with 7 bases between. Germline-derived CDR1 and CDR2 are SGHNT and YYREEE (reference sequence). The CDR3 extends over 14 amino acids. The sequence was obtained from a man aged 35-49 years with HIV. The specimen comprised unsorted PBMCs, sampled 3.2 years before starting antiretroviral therapy. The chain combines TRBV5-4 with TRBJ1-1; tentative D call: TRBD1 (6 bases). CDR3 region: CASSLAQGNTEAFF. CDR3 nucleotides: TGTGCCAGCAGCTTGGCACAGGGGAACACTGAAGCTTTCTTT.